The clone carrying this T cell receptor beta chain was observed once. Its target is not known. These data originate in a study of vaccination effects on CD4 cells after COVID-19. General study findings and limits: In the study, convalescent patients were few, and early post-infection timepoints were absent.

The protocol was immunoSEQ multiplex PCR, while the TCRdb copy is restricted to in-frame clones and leaves out a portion. The sample carries approximately 12,000 clones, over 60% recorded once. Under the ViraFEST assay, PBMC were stimulated with viral peptide pools so that antigen-specific CD4+ T cells expanded. Sequencing was performed afterwards. Cultured cells yielded isolated CD4+ T cells after less than 11 days. Participants each got two BNT162b2 or mRNA-1273 vaccine doses. Cells had half their medium changed to IL-2 medium on days 3 and 7. The CDR3 has 13 residues. CDR1 and CDR2 from the germline V gene are SEHNR and FQNEAQ (reference sequence). The ends lost 9 bases at V and 3 bases at J; junction bases unmatched: 6.

The sequencing used CD4+ T cells from PBMCs cultured with SARS-CoV-2 spike peptides, collected after COVID-19 vaccination. The chain has TRBV7-9 and TRBJ1-2; 8 bases align to TRBD1. This receptor was obtained from a human donor who received a COVID-19 vaccine. The CDR3 DNA sequence: TGTGCCAGGAACCACAGGGGGGACTATGGCTACACCTTC. Protein sequence: CARNHRGDYGYTF.